This TCR beta chain comes out of a study of cytomegalovirus exposure and HLA in healthy donors. PCR was performed using 60 Vbeta and 13 Jbeta primers. Profiling relied on immunoSEQ multiplex PCR, and the TCRdb table lists in-frame clones only, not all of them. The table has around 160,000 clones, 60% to 80% seen once. For this clone: Its cognate antigen is unknown.

The study, taken as a whole, reports: An analysis that came later showed most CMV-associated TCR beta chains appearing HLA-restricted.

Germline assignment: CDR1 SGHDT and CDR2 YYEEEE. Trimming removed 4 bases from V and 5 bases from J, with 18 bases in between. This CDR3 is 15 amino acids long. The chain has TRBV5-6 and TRBJ2-5; maybe TRBD2 (7 bases). Sequenced: PBMCs. The TCR originated in a man between 45 and 60 years old in good health and CMV-seropositive. For the CDR3, the DNA is TGTGCCAGCAGCGGGGGGGCGCGGGTAGCGGAGACCCAGTACTTC. Protein product: CASSGGARVAETQYF. Combining the CDR3 with reference TRBV5-6 and TRBJ2-5 gives the whole variable domain DAGVTQSPTHLIKTRGQQVTLRCSPKSGHDTVSWYQQALGQGPQFIFQYYEEEERQRGNFPDRFSGHQFPNYSSELNVNALLLGDSALYLCASSGGARVAETQYFGPGTRLLVL.